This TCR beta chain came from a study of metastatic and nonmetastatic thyroid tumors. Notes on this clone: Compared with germline, one end of the junction differs, possibly owing to a read error.

All patients were untreated before thyroid surgery. Using MiXCR, TCRdb re-called clones from the PCR reads. The data show 20,000 to 25,000 clones, 20% to 25% seen once. The receptor was derived from a female donor with papillary thyroid cancer or a benign thyroid nodule (not recorded which). Some clones in this sample may be carry-over from other donors' samples. Specimen: adjacent normal tissue.

The CDR3 nucleotides are TGTGCTAGTGGTTTGGTAAATGAGGGAAGGATCACCGGGGAGCCGTTTTTT. Protein sequence: CASGLVNEGRITGEPFF. This sequence joins TRBV12-5 and TRBJ2-2; TRBD2 is a possible D gene (5 bases). From germline, CDR1 is LGHNT and CDR2 FRNRAP. The CDR3 is 17 amino acids. The whole variable domain, remainder taken from reference TRBV12-5 and TRBJ2-2, is DARVTQTPRHKVTEMGQEVTMRCQPILGHNTVFWYRQTMMQGLELLAYFRNRAPLDDSGMPKDRFSAEMPDATLATLKIQPSEPRDSAVYFCASGLVNEGRITGEPFFGEGSRLTVL.